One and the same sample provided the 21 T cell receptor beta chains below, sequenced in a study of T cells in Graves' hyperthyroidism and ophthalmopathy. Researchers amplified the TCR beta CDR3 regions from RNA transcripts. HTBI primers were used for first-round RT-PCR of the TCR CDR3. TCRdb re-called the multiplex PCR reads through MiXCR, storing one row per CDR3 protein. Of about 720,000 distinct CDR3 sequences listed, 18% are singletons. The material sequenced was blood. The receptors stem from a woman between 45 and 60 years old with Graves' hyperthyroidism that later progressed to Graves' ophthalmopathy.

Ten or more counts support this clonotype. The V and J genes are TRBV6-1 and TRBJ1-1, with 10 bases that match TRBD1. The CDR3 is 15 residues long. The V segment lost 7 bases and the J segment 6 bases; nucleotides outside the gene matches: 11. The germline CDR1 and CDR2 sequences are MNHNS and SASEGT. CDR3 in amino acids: CASMGATGGYAEAFF. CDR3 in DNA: TGTGCCAGCATGGGGGCGACAGGGGGCTACGCTGAAGCTTTCTTT.

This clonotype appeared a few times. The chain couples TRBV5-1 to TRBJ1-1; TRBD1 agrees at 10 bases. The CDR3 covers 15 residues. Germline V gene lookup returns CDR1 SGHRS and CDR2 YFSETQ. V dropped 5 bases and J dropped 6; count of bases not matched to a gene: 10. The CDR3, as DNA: TGCGCCAGCAGTCCCCGGGACAGGGGTAACGCTGAAGCTTTCTTT. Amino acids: CASSPRDRGNAEAFF.

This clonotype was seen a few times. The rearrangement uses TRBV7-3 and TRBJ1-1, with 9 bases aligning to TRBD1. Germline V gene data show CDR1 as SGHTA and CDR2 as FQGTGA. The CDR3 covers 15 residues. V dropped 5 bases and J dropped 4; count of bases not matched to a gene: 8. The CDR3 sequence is CASSPGTGWSTEAFF. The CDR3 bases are TGTGCCAGCAGCCCGGGGACAGGGTGGAGCACTGAAGCTTTCTTT.

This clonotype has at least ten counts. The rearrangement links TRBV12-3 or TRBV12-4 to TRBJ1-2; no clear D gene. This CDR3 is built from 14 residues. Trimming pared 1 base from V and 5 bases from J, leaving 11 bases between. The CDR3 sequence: CASSLDSGPYGYTF. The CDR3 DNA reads TGTGCCAGCAGTTTAGATTCAGGACCATATGGCTACACCTTC.

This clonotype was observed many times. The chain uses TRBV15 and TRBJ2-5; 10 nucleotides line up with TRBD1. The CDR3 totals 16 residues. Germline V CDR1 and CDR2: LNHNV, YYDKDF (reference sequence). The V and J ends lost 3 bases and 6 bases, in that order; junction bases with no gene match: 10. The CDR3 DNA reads TGTGCCACCAGCAGCGCCGGGACAGGGGTTAGGAAGACCCAGTACTTC. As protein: CATSSAGTGVRKTQYF.

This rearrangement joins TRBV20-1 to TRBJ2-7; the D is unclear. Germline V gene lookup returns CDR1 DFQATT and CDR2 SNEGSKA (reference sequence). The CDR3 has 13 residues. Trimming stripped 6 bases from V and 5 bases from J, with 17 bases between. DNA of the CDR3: TGCAGTGCGCAAGCCGGGCGAACCCACGAGCAGTACTTC. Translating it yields CSAQAGRTHEQYF.

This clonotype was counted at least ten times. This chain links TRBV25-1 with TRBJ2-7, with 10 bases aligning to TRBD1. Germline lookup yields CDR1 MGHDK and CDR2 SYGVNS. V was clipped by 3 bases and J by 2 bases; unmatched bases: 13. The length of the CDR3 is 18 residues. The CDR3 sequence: CASSEPLSTGGVPYEQYF. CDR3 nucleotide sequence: TGTGCCAGCAGTGAGCCCCTCTCGACAGGGGGCGTACCCTACGAGCAGTACTTC.

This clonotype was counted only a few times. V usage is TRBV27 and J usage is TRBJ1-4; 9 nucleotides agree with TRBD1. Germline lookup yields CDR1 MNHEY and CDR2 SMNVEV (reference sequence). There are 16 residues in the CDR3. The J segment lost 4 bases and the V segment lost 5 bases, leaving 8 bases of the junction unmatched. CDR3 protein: CASSLQPGQGNEKLFF. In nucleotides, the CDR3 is TGTGCCAGCAGTCTCCAACCGGGACAGGGTAATGAAAAACTGTTTTTT.

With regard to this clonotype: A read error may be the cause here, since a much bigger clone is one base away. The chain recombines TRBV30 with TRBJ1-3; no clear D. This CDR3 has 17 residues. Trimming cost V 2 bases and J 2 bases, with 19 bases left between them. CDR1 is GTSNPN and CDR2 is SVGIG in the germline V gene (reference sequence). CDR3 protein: CAWSWLGSDLPGNTIYF. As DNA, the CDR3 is TGTGCCTGGAGTTGGCTCGGGAGTGACTTACCTGGAAACACCATATATTTT.

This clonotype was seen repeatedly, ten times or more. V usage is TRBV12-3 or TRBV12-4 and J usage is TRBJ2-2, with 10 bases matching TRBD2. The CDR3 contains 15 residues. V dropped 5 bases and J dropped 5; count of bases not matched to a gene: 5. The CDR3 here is CASSRDSGGTGELFF. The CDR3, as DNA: TGTGCCAGCAGTCGCGATAGCGGGGGGACCGGGGAGCTGTTTTTT.

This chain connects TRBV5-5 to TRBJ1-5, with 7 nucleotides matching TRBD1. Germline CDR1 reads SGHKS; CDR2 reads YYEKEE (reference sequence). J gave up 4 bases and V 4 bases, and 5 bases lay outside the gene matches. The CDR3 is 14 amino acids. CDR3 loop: CASSEDRRNQPQHF. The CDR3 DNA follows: TGTGCCAGCAGCGAGGACAGGAGAAATCAGCCCCAGCATTTT.

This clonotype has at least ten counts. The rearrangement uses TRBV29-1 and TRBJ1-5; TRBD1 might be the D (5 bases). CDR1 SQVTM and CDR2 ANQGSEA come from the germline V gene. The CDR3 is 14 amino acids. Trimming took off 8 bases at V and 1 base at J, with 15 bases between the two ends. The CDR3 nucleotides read TGCAGCCAAGGATACCAGGGAAGCAATCAGCCCCAGCATTTT. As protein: CSQGYQGSNQPQHF.

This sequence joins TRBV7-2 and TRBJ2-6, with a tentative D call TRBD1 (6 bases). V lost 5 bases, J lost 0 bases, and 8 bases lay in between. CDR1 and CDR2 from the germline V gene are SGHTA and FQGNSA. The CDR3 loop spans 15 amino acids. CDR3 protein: CASSQGPSGANVLTF. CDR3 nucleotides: TGTGCCAGCAGCCAGGGGCCCTCTGGGGCCAACGTCCTGACTTTC.

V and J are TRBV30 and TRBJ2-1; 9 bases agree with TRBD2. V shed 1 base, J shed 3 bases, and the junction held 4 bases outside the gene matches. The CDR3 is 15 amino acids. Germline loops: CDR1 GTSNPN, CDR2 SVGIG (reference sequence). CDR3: CAWSGIAGDYNEQFF. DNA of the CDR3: TGTGCCTGGAGTGGGATAGCGGGGGACTACAATGAGCAGTTCTTC.

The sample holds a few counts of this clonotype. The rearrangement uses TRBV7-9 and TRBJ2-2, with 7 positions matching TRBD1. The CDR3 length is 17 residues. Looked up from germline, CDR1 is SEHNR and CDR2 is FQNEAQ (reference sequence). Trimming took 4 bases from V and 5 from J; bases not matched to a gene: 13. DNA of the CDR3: TGTGCCAGCAGCTCAGCTGACAGGGACGGTTGGACCGGGGAGCTGTTTTTT. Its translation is CASSSADRDGWTGELFF.

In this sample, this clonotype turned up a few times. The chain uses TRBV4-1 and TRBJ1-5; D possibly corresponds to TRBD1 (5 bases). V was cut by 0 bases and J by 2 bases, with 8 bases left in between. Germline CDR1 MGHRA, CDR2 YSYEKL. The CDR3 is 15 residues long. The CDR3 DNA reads TGCGCCAGCAGCCAAGATGCGGGGGGCAATCAGCCCCAGCATTTT. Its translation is CASSQDAGGNQPQHF.

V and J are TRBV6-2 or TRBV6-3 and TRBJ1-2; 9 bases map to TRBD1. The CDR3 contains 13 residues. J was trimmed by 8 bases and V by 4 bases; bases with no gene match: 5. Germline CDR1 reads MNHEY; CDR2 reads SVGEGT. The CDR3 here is CASSFGTGQGYTF. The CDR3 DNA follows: TGTGCCAGCAGTTTCGGGACAGGGCAAGGCTACACCTTC.

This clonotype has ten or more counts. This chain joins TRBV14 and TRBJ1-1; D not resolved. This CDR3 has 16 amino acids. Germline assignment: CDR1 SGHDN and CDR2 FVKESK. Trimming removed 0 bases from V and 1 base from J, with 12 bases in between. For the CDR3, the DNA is TGTGCCAGCAGCCAAGATGTAGGCGAGGGGAACACTGAAGCTTTCTTT. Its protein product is CASSQDVGEGNTEAFF. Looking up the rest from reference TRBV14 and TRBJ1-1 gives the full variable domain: EAGVTQFPSHSVIEKGQTVTLRCDPISGHDNLYWYRRVMGKEIKFLLHFVKESKQDESGMPNNRFLAERTGGTYSTLKVQPAELEDSGVYFCASSQDVGEGNTEAFFGQGTRLTVV.

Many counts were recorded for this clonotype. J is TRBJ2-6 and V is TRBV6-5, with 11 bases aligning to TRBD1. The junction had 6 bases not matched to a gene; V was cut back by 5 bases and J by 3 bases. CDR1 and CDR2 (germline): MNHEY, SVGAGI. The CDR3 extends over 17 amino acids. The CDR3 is CASSVGQGANGANVLTF. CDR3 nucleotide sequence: TGTGCCAGCAGTGTCGGACAGGGGGCGAATGGGGCCAACGTCCTGACTTTC.

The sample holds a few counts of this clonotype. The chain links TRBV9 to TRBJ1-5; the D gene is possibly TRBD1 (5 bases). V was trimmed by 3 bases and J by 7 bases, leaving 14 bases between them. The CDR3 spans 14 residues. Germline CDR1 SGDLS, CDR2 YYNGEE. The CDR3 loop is CASSAGTSGQPQHF. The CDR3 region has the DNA TGTGCCAGCAGCGCCGGGACCAGCGGGCAGCCCCAGCATTTT.

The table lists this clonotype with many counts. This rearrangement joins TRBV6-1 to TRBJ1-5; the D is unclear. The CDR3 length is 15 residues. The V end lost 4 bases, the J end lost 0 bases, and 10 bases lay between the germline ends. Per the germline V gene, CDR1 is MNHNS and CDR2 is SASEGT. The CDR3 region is CASSGSYYSNQPQHF. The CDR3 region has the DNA TGTGCCAGCAGTGGGTCCTATTATAGCAATCAGCCCCAGCATTTT.